These 12 T cell receptor beta chains share one sample of origin, sequenced in a study of blood T cell repertoires in COVID-19. Assay: immunoSEQ multiplex PCR; the TCRdb copy retains only in-frame clones and omits some. The top ten clones hold under 30% of a sample with approximately 71,000 clones, over 60% of them seen once. Sequencing used peripheral blood. These receptors were collected from a human donor in a cohort sampled during active COVID-19.

This clone was recorded once. The chain is built from TRBV19 and TRBJ1-1, with D tentatively TRBD1 (5 bases). CDR3 size: 13 residues. The V end lost 3 bases, the J end lost 2 bases, and 7 bases lay between the germline ends. Germline CDR1 and CDR2: LNHDA and SQIVND (reference sequence). Here the CDR3 DNA reads TGTGCCAGTAGTATCGGGACTAACACTGAAGCTTTCTTT. It translates to CASSIGTNTEAFF.

The chain carries TRBV18 and TRBJ2-3, with 9 bases identical to TRBD2. V shed 2 bases and J 0 bases; nucleotides not matched to a gene: 9. From germline, CDR1 is KGHSH and CDR2 LQKENI. This CDR3 region has 18 residues. The CDR3 sequence is CASSPVESGRTSTDTQYF. The CDR3, as DNA: TGTGCCAGCTCACCAGTGGAAAGCGGGAGGACTAGCACAGATACGCAGTATTTT.

The J gene is TRBJ1-4, the V gene TRBV7-9; no definite D call. The CDR3 is made up of 18 amino acids. CDR1 is SEHNR and CDR2 is FQNEAQ in the germline V gene (reference sequence). Trimming cost V 4 bases and J 2 bases, with 20 bases left between them. Written as DNA, the CDR3 is TGTGCCAGCAGCTCCCCGGGAGGCTCTTCGACGACTAATGAAAAACTGTTTTTT. Protein: CASSSPGGSSTTNEKLFF.

V usage is TRBV7-9 and J usage is TRBJ1-2; no clear D. The CDR3 extends over 13 amino acids. Per the germline V gene, CDR1 is SEHNR and CDR2 is FQNEAQ (reference sequence). V lost 1 base, J lost 7 bases, and 10 bases lay in between. The CDR3 DNA is TGTGCCAGCAGCTTAGATGAACTAGGTGGCTACACCTTC. This codes for CASSLDELGGYTF. The full variable domain, completed using reference TRBV7-9 and TRBJ1-2, is DTGVSQNPRHKITKRGQNVTFRCDPISEHNRLYWYRQTLGQGPEFLTYFQNEAQLEKSRLLSDRFSAERPKGSFSTLEIQRTEQGDSAMYLCASSLDELGGYTFGSGTRLTVV.

This clone was counted a few times. The chain recombines TRBV28 with TRBJ1-5, with no clear D. The CDR3 spans 16 residues. The ends were cut back, 11 bases at V and 6 bases at J, with 26 bases in the middle. Per germline, CDR1 MDHEN and CDR2 SYDVKM. This CDR3 is CAGSSRTWRKAQPQHF. The DNA of the CDR3 is TGTGCCGGGAGTTCCCGTACATGGAGGAAAGCTCAGCCCCAGCATTTT.

The chain is built from TRBV18 and TRBJ1-5; a weak D match, TRBD1 (6 bases). The V gene's germline CDR1 is KGHSH and CDR2 LQKENI. V dropped 1 base and J dropped 5 bases, with 9 bases sitting between them. The CDR3 is 14 amino acids. The CDR3 region is CASSPLPGDQPQHF. DNA for the CDR3: TGTGCCAGCTCACCACTTCCAGGGGATCAGCCCCAGCATTTT.

The chain employs TRBV28 and TRBJ2-1, with 11 positions matching TRBD2. The length of the CDR3 is 17 residues. The V and J ends lost 4 bases and 0 bases, in that order; junction bases with no gene match: 5. From germline, CDR1 is MDHEN and CDR2 SYDVKM. The CDR3 protein is CASSSLAGGVSYNEQFF. The CDR3 region has the DNA TGTGCCAGCAGTTCCCTAGCGGGAGGTGTCTCCTACAATGAGCAGTTCTTC.

The chain is built from TRBV7-2 and TRBJ2-3; D possibly corresponds to TRBD2 (6 bases). Germline CDR1 is SGHTA and CDR2 is FQGNSA. The CDR3 totals 15 residues. V was shortened by 2 bases and J by 1 base, with 10 bases between the two germline ends. CDR3 loop: CASSLRLGGTDTQYF. The CDR3 DNA reads as TGTGCCAGCAGCTTAAGACTAGGGGGCACAGATACGCAGTATTTT.

A few counts support this clone. The chain carries TRBV30 and TRBJ1-6; 8 nucleotides match TRBD1. CDR1 is GTSNPN, CDR2 SVGIG, per germline (reference sequence). The J segment lost 7 bases and the V segment lost 2 bases, leaving 7 bases of the junction unmatched. The CDR3 loop spans 15 amino acids. The CDR3 loop reads CAWSSGGGSNSPLHF. The CDR3 DNA sequence: TGTGCCTGGAGTTCAGGGGGCGGGAGCAATTCACCCCTCCACTTT.

This clone was recorded only once. In nucleotides, the CDR3 is TGCGCCAGCCGATGGCCCCCCCTGCCAGCGGGAGCTTACAATGAGCAGTTCTTC. Its protein product is CASRWPPLPAGAYNEQFF. The chain uses TRBV23-1 and TRBJ2-1; 8 nucleotides align to TRBD2. TRBV23-1 is sorted into the ORF group, with uncertain function. J lost 4 bases, V lost 8 bases, and 19 bases had no gene match. This CDR3 region has 18 residues.

The V call is TRBV3-1 (or the pseudogene TRBV3-2), the J call TRBJ2-7; D perhaps matches TRBD1 (6 bases). With 4 bases removed from V and 5 bases from J, the gap between germline ends came to 12 bases. CDR1 LGHDT and CDR2 YNNKEL come from the germline V gene (reference sequence). The CDR3 is 13 amino acids. The CDR3 region has the DNA TGTGCCAGCAGCCCCACAGGGACCCACGAGCAGTACTTC. It is translated as CASSPTGTHEQYF.

The chain has TRBV24-1 and TRBJ2-7, with 10 bases that match TRBD2. Germline V CDR1 and CDR2: KGHDR, SFDVKD. The CDR3 has 13 residues. V shed 9 bases and J 2 bases; nucleotides not matched to a gene: 3. DNA for the CDR3: TGTGCCACCGCAGCGGGAGGGGCCTACGAGCAGTACTTC. Its translation: CATAAGGAYEQYF.